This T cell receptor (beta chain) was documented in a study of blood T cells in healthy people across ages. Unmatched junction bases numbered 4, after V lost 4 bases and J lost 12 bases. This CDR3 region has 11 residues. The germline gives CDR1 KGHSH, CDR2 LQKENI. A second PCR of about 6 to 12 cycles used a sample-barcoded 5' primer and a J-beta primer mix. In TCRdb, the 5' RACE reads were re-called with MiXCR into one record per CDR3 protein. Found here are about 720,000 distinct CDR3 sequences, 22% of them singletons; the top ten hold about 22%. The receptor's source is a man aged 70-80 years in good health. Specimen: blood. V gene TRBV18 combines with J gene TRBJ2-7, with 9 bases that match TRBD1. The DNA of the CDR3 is TGTGCCAGCTCACGACAGGGGGAATTGTACGTC. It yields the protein CASSRQGELYV.